These 31 T cell receptor beta chains were all obtained from the same sample, sequenced in a study of CD8+ T cells in alopecia areata. Isolated RNA was reverse transcribed into cDNA used as the sequencing template. Sequencing was performed with immunoSEQ multiplex PCR; in TCRdb, only in-frame clones are kept and a portion is missing. Of 150,000 to 200,000 clones listed, more than 50% are singletons. Treatment denoted: oral pan-JAK inhibitor, 5-10 mg twice daily. The sample was CD4+ T cells sorted from blood, taken at week 24, from a patient treated with tofacitinib. These receptors originate from a human donor with alopecia areata.

This chain joins TRBV30 and TRBJ1-2; 7 positions match TRBD1. CDR1 GTSNPN and CDR2 SVGIG come from the germline V gene (reference sequence). This CDR3 has 12 residues. Germline trimming cut 4 bases from V and 8 bases from J; bases unmatched to any gene: 7. The CDR3 is CAWNRGGGGYTF. The CDR3, as DNA: TGTGCCTGGAACAGGGGAGGGGGAGGCTACACCTTC. Full variable domain (outside the CDR3, taken from reference TRBV30 and TRBJ1-2): SQTIHQWPATLVQPVGSPLSLECTVEGTSNPNLYWYRQAAGRGLQLLFYSVGIGQISSEVPQNLSASRPQDRQFILSSKKLLLSDSGFYLCAWNRGGGGYTFGSGTRLTVV.

This clone showed up just a few times. The gene calls are TRBV29-1 and TRBJ2-1; TRBD1 aligns across 7 bases. Germline CDR1 SQVTM, CDR2 ANQGSEA. The trim removed 4 bases at V and 5 bases at J, leaving 5 bases unmatched. The CDR3 totals 13 residues. CDR3 coding DNA: TGCAGCGTTGGGACAGGTAGGGACAATGAGCAGTTCTTC. Translated, it gives CSVGTGRDNEQFF.

The V gene is TRBV29-1, the J gene TRBJ1-2; D possibly corresponds to TRBD1 (6 bases). CDR1 is SQVTM, CDR2 ANQGSEA, per germline. V lost 8 bases and J 0 bases, leaving 13 bases between the germline ends. This CDR3 comprises 13 residues. CDR3 sequence: CSFRGLANYGYTF. The CDR3 DNA reads TGCAGCTTCAGGGGACTAGCTAACTATGGCTACACCTTC.

The chain's CDR3 is CASKGLLLDTEAFF. The CDR3 DNA follows: TGCGCCAGCAAAGGACTGCTTTTGGACACTGAAGCTTTCTTT. This rearrangement joins TRBV4-1 to TRBJ1-1; D gene unclear. The V end was cut by 7 bases, the J end by 3 bases, with 15 bases between. CDR1 and CDR2 from the germline V gene are MGHRA and YSYEKL. CDR3 length equals 14 residues.

This clone was observed a handful of times. The chain combines TRBV6-4 with TRBJ1-5, with no clear D. V gave up 3 bases and J gave up 7 bases, with 10 bases separating them. Germline V gene data show CDR1 as MRHNA and CDR2 as SNTAGT. The CDR3 spans 13 residues. The CDR3 nucleotides are TGTGCCAGCAGTGATGAGACCGGCCAGCCCCAGCATTTT. It encodes CASSDETGQPQHF.

The chain links TRBV2 to TRBJ2-7, with 10 nucleotides matching TRBD2. V shed 2 bases, J shed 3 bases, and the junction held 4 bases outside the gene matches. Germline loops: CDR1 SNHLY, CDR2 FYNNEI. The CDR3 length is 15 residues. CDR3 coding DNA: TGTGCCAGCAGTGAACTAGGACTAGCGGACTACGAGCAGTACTTC. Encoded protein: CASSELGLADYEQYF.

The V gene is TRBV27, the J gene TRBJ2-7; D gene unclear. The CDR3 is 13 amino acids. V was shortened by 7 bases and J by 0 bases, with 10 bases between the two germline ends. From germline, CDR1 is MNHEY and CDR2 SMNVEV (reference sequence). The CDR3 reads CASKGILSYEQYF. DNA for the CDR3: TGTGCCAGCAAAGGGATACTCTCCTACGAGCAGTACTTC.

J is TRBJ2-5 and V is TRBV7-3; TRBD2 agrees at 11 bases. Germline CDR1 reads SGHTA; CDR2 reads FQGTGA. The V gene end was trimmed by 5 bases and the J gene end by 1 base; junction bases not matched to a gene: 6. The CDR3 spans 16 residues. This chain's CDR3 is CASSPRTSGPQETQYF. In DNA, the CDR3 is TGTGCCAGCAGCCCTCGGACTAGCGGGCCCCAAGAGACCCAGTACTTC.

The DNA for the CDR3 is TGCGCCAGCAGCCCCACCCCGGGACAGGGAAATTCACCCCTCCACTTT. Residues: CASSPTPGQGNSPLHF. This chain joins TRBV4-3 and TRBJ1-6; 9 nucleotides line up with TRBD1. Germline V gene data show CDR1 as LGHNA and CDR2 as YSLEER. The CDR3 loop spans 16 amino acids. The J segment lost 7 bases and the V segment lost 4 bases, leaving 8 bases of the junction unmatched.

The chain carries TRBV6-1 and TRBJ1-6; no firm D call. The CDR3 totals 13 residues. Germline V gene lookup returns CDR1 MNHNS and CDR2 SASEGT. Between the trimmed V and J ends, which lost 5 bases and 9 bases, there was a span of 11 bases. The CDR3 here is CASSLSLGSPLHF. The CDR3 bases are TGTGCCAGCAGTTTGTCCCTCGGTTCACCCCTCCACTTT.

The chain employs TRBV29-1 and TRBJ2-1; tentatively, D is TRBD1 or TRBD2 (5 bases each). V was pared by 4 bases and J by 5 bases, with 15 bases between. CDR3 length: 14 residues. CDR1 and CDR2 (germline): SQVTM, ANQGSEA. The chain's CDR3 is CSVVGRPVHNEQFF. CDR3 in DNA: TGCAGCGTTGTGGGACGGCCGGTCCACAATGAGCAGTTCTTC.

The chain couples TRBV4-2 to TRBJ2-2; a possible D gene is TRBD2 (5 bases). The V and J ends lost 0 bases and 8 bases respectively, with 13 bases between them. The CDR3 is 15 residues long. In germline, CDR1 is LGHNA, CDR2 YNFKEQ. The DNA for the CDR3 is TGTGCCAGCAGCCAAGATACGGGGTACTCTGGGGAGCTGTTTTTT. Translation: CASSQDTGYSGELFF.

The chain uses TRBV29-1 and TRBJ2-7; TRBD2 aligns across 8 bases. This CDR3 has 11 amino acids. Looked up from germline, CDR1 is SQVTM and CDR2 is ANQGSEA. V shed 1 base, J shed 12 bases, and the junction held 5 bases outside the gene matches. The chain's CDR3 is CSVEVAGHLYF. In DNA form, the CDR3 reads TGCAGCGTTGAAGTAGCGGGACACCTGTACTTC.

The chain carries TRBV29-1 and TRBJ1-2, with D possibly matching TRBD1 (5 bases). The CDR3 has 14 amino acids. The ends were cut back, 5 bases at V and 3 bases at J, with 16 bases in the middle. The germline V gene encodes CDR1 SQVTM and CDR2 ANQGSEA. This chain's CDR3 is CSVNPRAADYGYTF. The CDR3, as DNA: TGCAGCGTTAATCCCAGGGCTGCGGACTATGGCTACACCTTC.

V is TRBV5-6 and J is TRBJ2-3, with 8 bases matching TRBD1. The CDR3 is made up of 15 amino acids. Germline V gene lookup returns CDR1 SGHDT and CDR2 YYEEEE. The junction had 9 bases not matched to a gene; V was cut back by 6 bases and J by 3 bases. CDR3 in DNA: TGTGCCAGCATAATCATGAGACAGGGGACAGATACGCAGTATTTT. It is translated as CASIIMRQGTDTQYF.

The chain links TRBV29-1 to TRBJ2-2; D is possibly TRBD1 or TRBD2 (6 bases each). V was clipped by 7 bases and J by 0 bases, with 18 bases between them. CDR3 length: 16 residues. Germline loops: CDR1 SQVTM, CDR2 ANQGSEA. Written as DNA, the CDR3 is TGCAGCGCTCATGGGGGGCAGGACTCGAACACCGGGGAGCTGTTTTTT. It translates to CSAHGGQDSNTGELFF.

The chain uses TRBV27 and TRBJ2-1; 7 bases are shared with TRBD1. The germline V gene has CDR1 MNHEY and CDR2 SMNVEV (reference sequence). CDR3 size: 16 residues. The V and J ends lost 6 bases and 0 bases, in that order; junction bases with no gene match: 8. CDR3 region: CASRTGDLVSYNEQFF. CDR3 in DNA: TGTGCCAGCAGAACAGGGGACCTTGTCTCCTACAATGAGCAGTTCTTC.

This chain links TRBV5-4 with TRBJ2-1; tentatively, D is TRBD2 (6 bases). The ends were cut back, 4 bases at V and 7 bases at J, with 18 bases in the middle. Germline CDR1 and CDR2: SGHNT and YYREEE (reference sequence). CDR3 length: 15 residues. The CDR3 spells CASSRGTPPQNEQFF. As DNA, the CDR3 is TGTGCCAGCAGCCGCGGGACTCCCCCCCAAAATGAGCAGTTCTTC.

This clone has a handful of counts. V usage is TRBV10-3 and J usage is TRBJ1-2, with unresolved D. CDR3 length: 17 residues. V lost 2 bases, J lost 5 bases, and 21 bases lay in between. From germline, CDR1 is ENHRY and CDR2 SYGVKD. The CDR3, as DNA: TGTGCCATCAGTGAGGGGAGGCCTGGTGGGGATGGATATGGCTACACCTTC. Translation gives CAISEGRPGGDGYGYTF.

The chain joins TRBV9 to TRBJ2-2; the D call may be TRBD1 or TRBD2 (8 bases each). Germline CDR1 reads SGDLS; CDR2 reads YYNGEE. The ends were cut back, 6 bases at V and 8 bases at J, with 20 bases in the middle. The CDR3 totals 15 residues. The CDR3 here is CASTGGTGMVGELFF. As DNA, the CDR3 is TGTGCCAGCACGGGAGGGACAGGAATGGTGGGGGAGCTGTTTTTT.

This chain uses TRBV7-2 with TRBJ2-7; the match to TRBD2 covers 10 bases. Germline V gives CDR1 SGHTA, CDR2 FQGNSA. V shed 5 bases, J shed 2 bases, and the junction held 6 bases outside the gene matches. The CDR3 totals 15 residues. Here the CDR3 reads CASSLSGLATYEQYF. For the CDR3, the DNA is TGTGCCAGCAGCCTCTCGGGACTAGCGACCTACGAGCAGTACTTC.

The chain couples TRBV30 to TRBJ1-2; 7 positions match TRBD1. V gave up 4 bases and J gave up 5 bases; unmatched junction bases: 7. This CDR3 is built from 13 residues. Germline V lookup: CDR1 GTSNPN, CDR2 SVGIG (reference sequence). In DNA form, the CDR3 reads TGTGCCTGGAACGGCCCAGGGGGGTATGGCTACACCTTC. It codes for CAWNGPGGYGYTF.

This chain joins TRBV27 and TRBJ2-2; possible D gene TRBD2, 7 bases. CDR1 MNHEY and CDR2 SMNVEV come from the germline V gene (reference sequence). V shed 1 base and J shed 2 bases, with 14 bases lying between them. The CDR3 consists of 17 residues. The CDR3 DNA is TGTGCCAGCAGTTTATTGGGGGGGCGACCTAACACCGGGGAGCTGTTTTTT. Translation gives CASSLLGGRPNTGELFF.

The chain links TRBV29-1 to TRBJ1-1, with 8 bases matching TRBD1. This CDR3 has 14 amino acids. V lost 6 bases and J lost 3; bases outside the gene matches: 9. Looked up from germline, CDR1 is SQVTM and CDR2 is ANQGSEA. The CDR3 here is CSVLVQGVDTEAFF. The CDR3 DNA follows: TGCAGCGTCCTAGTACAGGGGGTAGACACTGAAGCTTTCTTT.

The chain is built from TRBV10-3 and TRBJ1-2, with 8 bases lining up with TRBD1. Trimming at V came to 8 bases and at J to 8 bases, leaving 16 bases not matched to a gene. CDR3 size: 15 residues. CDR1 ENHRY and CDR2 SYGVKD come from the germline V gene. In DNA form, the CDR3 reads TGTGCCATCCTCAAAACGGACAGGGCCGGGTTCGGCTACACCTTC. It is translated as CAILKTDRAGFGYTF.

This clone has a handful of counts. This sequence joins TRBV19 and TRBJ2-7, with 7 bases aligning to TRBD2. The germline gives CDR1 LNHDA, CDR2 SQIVND (reference sequence). The CDR3 has 11 amino acids. Trimming removed 6 bases from V and 5 bases from J; junction bases left unmatched: 1. CDR3 nucleotide sequence: TGTGCCAGTAGGGCGGGGGACGAGCAGTACTTC. Translating gives CASRAGDEQYF.

The chain uses TRBV6-6 and TRBJ1-1; D is possibly TRBD1 (5 bases). The CDR3 runs 14 residues. Trimming took 7 bases from V and 4 from J, leaving 16 bases between them. Germline assignment: CDR1 MNHNY and CDR2 SVGAGI (reference sequence). The CDR3 reads CASKKWDRLTEAFF. CDR3 bases: TGTGCCAGCAAAAAATGGGACCGTCTCACTGAAGCTTTCTTT.

The V gene is TRBV29-1, the J gene TRBJ2-1, with TRBD2 matching over 14 bases. Germline CDR1 SQVTM, CDR2 ANQGSEA. This CDR3 is built from 15 residues. V shed 3 bases and J 5 bases; nucleotides not matched to a gene: 3. In nucleotides, the CDR3 is TGCAGCGTTGACCGACTAGCGGGGGGGAACAATGAGCAGTTCTTC. This encodes CSVDRLAGGNNEQFF.

This clone appeared a few times. The chain uses TRBV2 and TRBJ1-2; the D is unclear. Germline CDR1 and CDR2: SNHLY and FYNNEI. Trimming took off 6 bases at V and 7 bases at J, with 21 bases between the two ends. The CDR3 covers 15 residues. In nucleotides, the CDR3 is TGTGCCAGCAGGGCATCGACGGTAGTTAGCTCTGGCTACACCTTC. This codes for CASRASTVVSSGYTF.

This clone was seen only a few times. The chain couples TRBV4-3 to TRBJ1-5, with D possibly TRBD1 on 6 matching bases. In germline, CDR1 is LGHNA, CDR2 YSLEER. The V and J ends lost 4 bases and 2 bases respectively, with 9 bases between them. This CDR3 has 14 residues. DNA for the CDR3: TGCGCCAGCAGCCTCCGGACAGGCAATCAGCCCCAGCATTTT. This sequence encodes CASSLRTGNQPQHF.

This sequence joins TRBV29-1 and TRBJ1-2, with a tentative D call TRBD1 (5 bases). V lost 7 bases and J 2 bases, leaving 11 bases between the germline ends. CDR1 is SQVTM, CDR2 ANQGSEA, per germline. CDR3 length: 12 amino acids. The CDR3 is CSASGTNYGYTF. For the CDR3, the DNA is TGCAGCGCATCCGGGACCAACTATGGCTACACCTTC.